This TCR beta chain was observed in a study of T cell responses to AZD1222 COVID-19 vaccine. Trimming left V 2 bases short and J 0 bases short, with 11 bases between. This CDR3 has 16 residues. CDR1 is SGDLS, CDR2 YYNGEE, per germline. Measured with immunoSEQ multiplex PCR; TCRdb has only the in-frame clones, and not every one. Found here are about 130,000 clones, 90% to 95% of them singletons; the top ten hold under 2%. A word on this clone: Its antigen remains unidentified.

Broader study findings: Without day 14 samples, only post-peak T cell repertoires were studied. Baseline serostatus was positive in only 5 to 7 AZD1222 recipients. Reports indicate that nearly half of spike-specific TCRs are directed at unmutated variant regions. Spike-specific TCR depth and breadth grew after two AZD1222 doses.

The TCR originated in an adult in good health. The gene calls are TRBV9 and TRBJ2-2; possible D gene TRBD2, 5 bases. Source: peripheral blood, taken on day 0 of AZD1222 vaccination. In nucleotides, the CDR3 is TGTGCCAGCAGCGTTGGACTCCAACCGAACACCGGGGAGCTGTTTTTT. Translated, it gives CASSVGLQPNTGELFF. The full variable domain, with the rest looked up from reference TRBV9 and TRBJ2-2, is DSGVTQTPKHLITATGQRVTLRCSPRSGDLSVYWYQQSLDQGLQFLIQYYNGEERAKGNILERFSAQQFPDLHSELNLSSLELGDSALYFCASSVGLQPNTGELFFGEGSRLTVL.